Listed below are T cell receptor beta chains from one sample, sequenced in a study of T cell clusters in autoimmune cytopenias. TCRdb re-called the multiplex PCR reads, yielding one record per CDR3 amino acid sequence without DNA. Its clone listing holds approximately 6,500 distinct CDR3 sequences. The sample was also reused in another study, on T cell repertoires in aging, cancer and after chemotherapy.

Sequenced sample: peripheral blood. These TCRs come from a human donor in good health. CDR3s include the opening cysteine and the closing phenylalanine or tryptophan. Some rows mark clone size as missing; the rest say once, few, many or name a class of expanded clone.

j_gene	v_gene	abundance	CDR3aa
TRBJ1-2	TRBV19	medium-sized	CASRRGTGYGYTF
TRBJ1-5	TRBV6-1	-	CASSEAGGFRPQHF
TRBJ1-5	TRBV6-1	-	CASSEVGGYNQPQHF
TRBJ2-1	TRBV19	-	CASGAGVGDNEQFF
TRBJ2-2	TRBV19	medium-sized	CASSERGVSGELFF
TRBJ2-1	TRBV6-5	-	CASSYGGTGFYNEQFF
TRBJ1-5	TRBV12-3/TRBV12-4	medium-sized	CASSEPRGQFRNQPQHF
TRBJ2-2	TRBV12-3/TRBV12-4	medium-sized	CASRETSNTGELFF
TRBJ1-5	TRBV6-1	-	CASNPMGRNQPQHF
TRBJ1-5	TRBV6-5	-	CASSYAQYSNQPQHF
TRBJ2-7	TRBV19	-	CASSIDLGRVEQYF
TRBJ2-7	TRBV29-1	large	CSVGGQRYEQYF
TRBJ1-1	TRBV6-1	-	CASSEWGTVRRARLNTEAFF
TRBJ1-2	TRBV27	medium-sized	CASRGQGENGYTF
TRBJ2-1	TRBV19	medium-sized	CATLKTGVGNEQFF
TRBJ1-6	TRBV20-1	-	CSATGHFLSPLHF
TRBJ1-5	TRBV5-6	-	CASSLRGTGRWNQPQHF
TRBJ2-1	TRBV6-5	medium-sized	CASGLTGGAGNEQFF
TRBJ1-1	TRBV29-1	large	CSVVANTEAFF
TRBJ1-2	TRBV5-6	-	CASSKELTGNYGYTF
TRBJ2-1	TRBV12-3/TRBV12-4	-	CASRESGGSYNEQFF